These T cell receptor beta chains were read from a single sample in a study of blood T cell repertoires in COVID-19. The repertoire was sequenced with immunoSEQ multiplex PCR; TCRdb's copy has only in-frame clones and lacks some. This table has some 150,000 clones, 87% appearing once. The material sequenced was peripheral blood. The source of these receptors is a woman aged 60-75 years who had recovered from COVID-19. CDR3s include the opening cysteine and the closing phenylalanine or tryptophan. The D gene is left open where the match is weak. Some rows mark clone size as missing; the rest say once, few, many or name a class of expanded clone.

CDR3aa: CASSFGQGDTEAFF
CDR3nt: TGCGCCAGCAGCTTCGGACAGGGCGACACTGAAGCTTTCTTT
j_gene: TRBJ1-1
abundance: once
v_gene: TRBV5-1
d_gene: TRBD1

CDR3aa: CASSLGQFYNEQFF
CDR3nt: TGTGCCAGCAGCCTAGGACAGTTCTACAATGAGCAGTTCTTC
j_gene: TRBJ2-1
abundance: -
v_gene: TRBV7-9
d_gene: -

CDR3aa: CASTGVWEYNEQFF
CDR3nt: TGTGCCAGCACAGGGGTTTGGGAGTACAATGAGCAGTTCTTC
j_gene: TRBJ2-1
abundance: few
v_gene: TRBV28
d_gene: -

CDR3aa: CASSYSGTGANLDGYTF
CDR3nt: TGTGCCAGCAGTTACTCGGGGACAGGGGCGAACTTGGATGGCTACACCTTC
j_gene: TRBJ1-2
abundance: -
v_gene: TRBV6-2/TRBV6-3
d_gene: TRBD1

CDR3aa: CASSPGQGGEANYGYTF
CDR3nt: TGTGCCAGCAGCCCCGGACAGGGCGGTGAGGCTAACTATGGCTACACCTTC
j_gene: TRBJ1-2
abundance: -
v_gene: TRBV3-1/TRBV3-2
d_gene: TRBD1

CDR3aa: CASSGGPGQDYSNQPQHF
CDR3nt: TGTGCCAGCAGTGGAGGGCCGGGACAGGATTATAGCAATCAGCCCCAGCATTTT
j_gene: TRBJ1-5
abundance: -
v_gene: TRBV6-1
d_gene: TRBD1

CDR3aa: CASSLGWRGLSAGNTIYF
CDR3nt: TGTGCCAGCAGCCTCGGATGGCGGGGGCTTTCGGCTGGAAACACCATATATTTT
j_gene: TRBJ1-3
abundance: -
v_gene: TRBV7-6
d_gene: -

CDR3aa: CASTGQGAGANVLTF
CDR3nt: TGTGCCAGCACGGGACAGGGGGCTGGGGCCAACGTCCTGACTTTC
j_gene: TRBJ2-6
abundance: -
v_gene: TRBV7-9
d_gene: TRBD1

CDR3aa: CASSSDRTATGELFF
CDR3nt: TGCGCCAGCAGCTCGGACAGGACCGCCACCGGGGAGCTGTTTTTT
j_gene: TRBJ2-2
abundance: -
v_gene: TRBV5-1
d_gene: TRBD1

CDR3aa: CASSQPSQGSTDTQYF
CDR3nt: TGCGCCAGCAGCCAACCTTCACAGGGATCCACAGATACGCAGTATTTT
j_gene: TRBJ2-3
abundance: once
v_gene: TRBV4-1
d_gene: -

CDR3aa: CASSQDRWSEKLFF
CDR3nt: TGTGCCAGCAGCCAAGATAGGTGGAGCGAAAAACTGTTTTTT
j_gene: TRBJ1-4
abundance: once
v_gene: TRBV3-1/TRBV3-2
d_gene: -

CDR3aa: CASSPGNGRETQYF
CDR3nt: TGTGCCAGCTCACCAGGAAACGGGAGGGAGACCCAGTACTTC
j_gene: TRBJ2-5
abundance: -
v_gene: TRBV18
d_gene: TRBD2

CDR3aa: CASGLVLTDTQYF
CDR3nt: TGTGCTAGTGGTTTGGTACTGACAGATACGCAGTATTTT
j_gene: TRBJ2-3
abundance: -
v_gene: TRBV12-5
d_gene: -